The T cell receptor (beta chain) described here comes from a study of blood T cell repertoires in COVID-19. Overall study: Sites across the United States, Italy and Spain contributed samples from acute and convalescent COVID-19.

Source study methods: Amplifying reference gene primers gave estimates of nucleated cell counts. Sequencing used immunoSEQ multiplex PCR; TCRdb keeps in-frame clones, though not all of them. V and J calls and clone size come straight from that table; D and trimming were deduced from the DNA. The table has around 140,000 clones, 80% seen once. The ends lost 6 bases at V and 0 bases at J; junction bases unmatched: 2. The CDR3 runs to 15 residues. Germline CDR1 is ENHRY and CDR2 is SYGVKD. The TCR comes from a man aged 65 to 79 who had recovered from COVID-19. Sequencing input: peripheral blood. The rearrangement links TRBV10-3 to TRBJ2-1; TRBD2 matches 10 bases. CDR3 sequence: CAIRASGSSYNEQFF. As DNA, the CDR3 is TGTGCCATCAGAGCTAGCGGGAGCTCCTACAATGAGCAGTTCTTC.